The next 7 T cell receptor beta chains were all read from a single sample in a study of blood T cell repertoires in COVID-19. Clones were sequenced by immunoSEQ multiplex PCR, and TCRdb holds only the in-frame ones, with some missing. This repertoire shows about 160,000 clones, 70% to 90% found once; its top ten account for roughly 7.5%. Sample: peripheral blood. These receptors originate from a man aged 35 to 55 who had recovered from COVID-19.

The chain links TRBV12-3 or TRBV12-4 to TRBJ2-5; D perhaps matches TRBD2 (6 bases). Deletions cut 4 bases from V and 2 bases from J, with 8 bases between. The CDR3 length is 13 residues. The CDR3 spells CASSWRGQETQYF. In DNA form, the CDR3 reads TGTGCCAGCAGTTGGCGGGGACAAGAGACCCAGTACTTC.

The chain joins TRBV24-1 to TRBJ2-1, with TRBD2 identical over 13 bases. Germline CDR1 KGHDR, CDR2 SFDVKD. The length of the CDR3 is 16 residues. With V trimmed by 4 bases and J by 3 bases, 2 bases remained unmatched. CDR3 residues: CATSEGTSGIYNEQFF. DNA of the CDR3: TGTGCCACCAGTGAAGGGACTAGCGGGATCTACAATGAGCAGTTCTTC.

The chain uses TRBV9 and TRBJ1-5, with 7 bases lining up with TRBD1. The CDR3 has 15 residues. With V trimmed by 0 bases and J by 3 bases, 3 bases remained unmatched. In germline, CDR1 is SGDLS, CDR2 YYNGEE. Written as DNA, the CDR3 is TGTGCCAGCAGCGTAGATGGGACAGTCAATCAGCCCCAGCATTTT. Translated: CASSVDGTVNQPQHF.

The V call is TRBV25-1, the J call TRBJ2-1, with 8 nucleotides matching TRBD1. The CDR3 extends over 13 amino acids. The germline V gene encodes CDR1 MGHDK and CDR2 SYGVNS. V was pared by 7 bases and J by 4 bases, with 3 bases of the junction left unmatched. Here the CDR3 reads CASMDREYNEQFF. The CDR3 nucleotides are TGTGCCAGCATGGACAGGGAATACAATGAGCAGTTCTTC. Variable domain in full (rest from reference TRBV25-1 and TRBJ2-1): EADIYQTPRYLVIGTGKKITLECSQTMGHDKMYWYQQDPGMELHLIHYSYGVNSTEKGDLSSESTVSRIRTEHFPLTLESARPSHTSQYLCASMDREYNEQFFGPGTRLTVL.

The CDR3 DNA reads TGTGCCAGCAGCTCCTTGATGGACCGGGACAGCGTACCTGAAGCTTTCTTT. Encoded protein: CASSSLMDRDSVPEAFF. The chain joins TRBV11-2 to TRBJ1-1, with TRBD1 matching over 7 bases. CDR3 size: 17 residues. Unmatched junction bases numbered 17, after V lost 4 bases and J lost 6 bases. The germline V gene has CDR1 SGHAT and CDR2 FQNNGV.

This clone turned up a few times. This chain joins TRBV2 and TRBJ2-5; a weak D match, TRBD2 (5 bases). Germline V gene data show CDR1 as SNHLY and CDR2 as FYNNEI. Trimming took off 11 bases at V and 5 bases at J, with 18 bases between the two ends. The CDR3 runs to 13 residues. The CDR3 nucleotides read TGTGCCTCCCAACCCCAGCGGTTGGAGACCCAGTACTTC. Its protein is CASQPQRLETQYF.

This chain joins TRBV7-2 and TRBJ2-4; D is possibly TRBD1 (6 bases). This CDR3 spans 14 amino acids. V gave up 5 bases and J gave up 1 base, with 9 bases separating them. Germline CDR1 is SGHTA and CDR2 is FQGNSA. CDR3: CASSRDNAKNIQYF. The CDR3 bases are TGTGCCAGCAGCAGGGACAACGCCAAAAACATTCAGTACTTC.